Only a few counts were recorded for the clone carrying this T cell receptor beta chain. This sample is drawn from a study of blood T cell repertoires in COVID-19. Whole-study context: The United States, Italy and Spain were the sources of the acute and convalescent COVID-19 samples. PBMCs, B-cell-depleted T cells, or T cells provided the cDNA or gDNA that made up the material.

The CDR3 is 14 amino acids. Germline V gene lookup returns CDR1 MNHEY and CDR2 SVGAGI. V lost 6 bases and J lost 7; bases outside the gene matches: 7. Original data processing: By means of reference gene primer amplification, nucleated cell counts were estimated. Measured with immunoSEQ multiplex PCR; TCRdb has only the in-frame clones, and not every one. Clonal size and the V and J genes are those of that table, whereas D and trimming came from the DNA. The sample yields approximately 67,000 clones, 87% seen once. The rearrangement joins TRBV6-5 to TRBJ1-5; 9 nucleotides align to TRBD1. Sequencing input: peripheral blood. This TCR derives from a man in his forties or fifties with active COVID-19. The CDR3 sequence: CASSHRGLGQPQHF. For the CDR3, the DNA is TGTGCCAGCAGCCACAGGGGGCTCGGCCAGCCCCAGCATTTT.